The 17 T cell receptor beta chains listed next were all sequenced from one sample in a study of blood T cell repertoires in COVID-19. The repertoire was sequenced with immunoSEQ multiplex PCR; TCRdb's copy has only in-frame clones and lacks some. The repertoire holds about 380,000 clones, with more than 75% as singletons. The sequenced sample was peripheral blood. Source of these receptors: a human donor with acute or convalescent COVID-19. The donor label of this sample is uncertain.

The chain links TRBV19 to TRBJ1-1, with D possibly TRBD1 on 5 matching bases. The CDR3 covers 14 residues. Germline values: CDR1 LNHDA, CDR2 SQIVND (reference sequence). V lost 3 bases, J lost 0 bases, and 8 bases lay in between. CDR3 DNA: TGTGCCAGTAGTATTCAGGGAATGAACACTGAAGCTTTCTTT. It yields the protein CASSIQGMNTEAFF.

V usage is TRBV18 and J usage is TRBJ1-4, with a tentative D call TRBD1 (5 bases). Germline loops: CDR1 KGHSH, CDR2 LQKENI. V lost 3 bases and J lost 7, with 9 bases in between. This CDR3 has 13 amino acids. The CDR3 bases are TGTGCCAGCTCACCCTGGCAGGGTGAAAAACTGTTTTTT. Its translation is CASSPWQGEKLFF.

With regard to this clone: The same CDR3 can be traced to other DNA sequences in this sample. This chain links TRBV4-1 with TRBJ1-1; tentatively, D is TRBD1 (6 bases). This CDR3 spans 13 amino acids. Germline V gives CDR1 MGHRA, CDR2 YSYEKL. V lost 4 bases to trimming and J lost 5 bases, with 11 bases between them. The CDR3: CASSPTGYTEAFF. The CDR3 nucleotides are TGCGCCAGCAGCCCCACAGGGTATACTGAAGCTTTCTTT.

CDR3: CSALGYEQYF. The CDR3 coding sequence is TGCAGTGCTCTAGGCTACGAGCAGTACTTC. The rearrangement uses TRBV20-1 and TRBJ2-7; no clear D gene. The V gene's germline CDR1 is DFQATT and CDR2 SNEGSKA (reference sequence). The CDR3 has 10 residues. V gave up 5 bases and J gave up 3 bases, with 5 bases separating them.

V gene TRBV6-6 combines with J gene TRBJ1-1; perhaps TRBD1 as D (6 bases). The germline gives CDR1 MNHNY, CDR2 SVGAGI (reference sequence). The CDR3 is 14 residues long. Trimming cost V 7 bases and J 4 bases, with 16 bases left between them. CDR3 bases: TGTGCCAGCATCTACGAGGGAGGGGGCACTGAAGCTTTCTTT. This gives the protein CASIYEGGGTEAFF.

This chain joins TRBV19 and TRBJ1-4; D is unclear. Germline V gives CDR1 LNHDA, CDR2 SQIVND (reference sequence). The CDR3 is 13 amino acids. The V end was cut by 3 bases, the J end by 8 bases, with 10 bases between. The CDR3: CASSIEGREKLFF. The CDR3, as DNA: TGTGCCAGTAGTATTGAGGGTCGGGAAAAACTGTTTTTT.

The chain recombines TRBV28 with TRBJ1-2; D not resolved. V lost 1 base, J lost 2 bases, and 8 bases lay in between. Germline V gene lookup returns CDR1 MDHEN and CDR2 SYDVKM. The CDR3 totals 14 residues. The CDR3 DNA sequence: TGTGCCAGCAGTTTATACACGGGGAACTATGGCTACACCTTC. It is translated as CASSLYTGNYGYTF.

In this sample, this clone turned up a few times. The chain recombines TRBV15 with TRBJ2-7, with 9 bases lining up with TRBD2. Germline CDR1 LNHNV, CDR2 YYDKDF (reference sequence). The CDR3 is 18 amino acids. V lost 4 bases, J lost 1 base, and 14 bases stayed unmatched. This chain's CDR3 is CATSNRASGLAGSYEQYF. The CDR3 nucleotides are TGTGCCACCAGCAACCGGGCTAGTGGGCTAGCGGGGTCCTACGAGCAGTACTTC.

V and J are TRBV19 and TRBJ2-7, with 7 bases lining up with TRBD1. The length of the CDR3 is 13 residues. The trim removed 5 bases at V and 4 bases at J, leaving 5 bases unmatched. Per the germline V gene, CDR1 is LNHDA and CDR2 is SQIVND (reference sequence). CDR3 sequence reads: CASSVPGQYEQYF. In DNA, the CDR3 is TGTGCCAGTAGTGTTCCGGGACAGTACGAGCAGTACTTC.

V usage is TRBV12-3 or TRBV12-4 and J usage is TRBJ1-4, with D possibly TRBD1 on 5 matching bases. The CDR3 totals 12 residues. Trimming left V 7 bases short and J 8 bases short, with 11 bases between. CDR3 nucleotide sequence: TGTGCCAGCAAGGGGTTAAAGGAAAAACTGTTTTTT. Amino acid sequence: CASKGLKEKLFF.

As concerns this clone: The identical CDR3 is also encoded by other nucleotide sequences in the sample. This chain uses TRBV6-1 with TRBJ1-5; D gene ambiguous. Trimming took off 1 base at V and 3 bases at J, with 7 bases between the two ends. This CDR3 has 14 amino acids. Per the germline V gene, CDR1 is MNHNS and CDR2 is SASEGT. CDR3 bases: TGTGCCAGCAGTGAAGGTCAGGTCAATCAGCCCCAGCATTTT. Amino acids: CASSEGQVNQPQHF.

The chain employs TRBV6-5 and TRBJ1-3, with D possibly being TRBD1 (6 bases). The V end was cut by 4 bases, the J end by 2 bases, with 12 bases between. Germline V gene data show CDR1 as MNHEY and CDR2 as SVGAGI. There are 15 residues in the CDR3. CDR3 loop: CASSFGTKTGNTIYF. For the CDR3, the DNA is TGTGCCAGCAGTTTCGGGACAAAAACTGGAAACACCATATATTTT.

This clone was picked up one time. This chain connects TRBV9 to TRBJ2-1; 8 bases align to TRBD1. J was trimmed by 1 base and V by 3 bases; bases with no gene match: 3. The CDR3 spans 15 residues. CDR1 is SGDLS and CDR2 is YYNGEE in the germline V gene. This CDR3 is CASSERDRSYNEQFF. The DNA of the CDR3 is TGTGCCAGCAGCGAACGGGACAGGTCCTACAATGAGCAGTTCTTC.

The gene calls are TRBV30 and TRBJ1-2; weak D call: TRBD1 (6 bases). The V gene lost 4 bases and the J gene lost 6 bases, with 15 bases spanning the gap. This CDR3 is 13 amino acids long. Germline-derived CDR1 and CDR2 are GTSNPN and SVGIG (reference sequence). CDR3 nucleotide sequence: TGTGCCTGGACACCCTCAGGGGTTCATGGCTACACCTTC. Amino acids: CAWTPSGVHGYTF. The complete variable domain, with remaining parts taken from reference TRBV30 and TRBJ1-2, reads SQTIHQWPATLVQPVGSPLSLECTVEGTSNPNLYWYRQAAGRGLQLLFYSVGIGQISSEVPQNLSASRPQDRQFILSSKKLLLSDSGFYLCAWTPSGVHGYTFGSGTRLTVV.

The chain links TRBV15 to TRBJ2-7; TRBD2 agrees at 10 bases. The CDR3 is 15 residues long. The germline gives CDR1 LNHNV, CDR2 YYDKDF (reference sequence). V trimming: 4 bases; J trimming: 4 bases; junction bases outside the gene matches: 7. Here the CDR3 reads CATSISSGGSYEQYF. The CDR3 coding sequence is TGTGCCACCAGCATATCTAGCGGGGGAAGTTACGAGCAGTACTTC. The full variable domain, completed using reference TRBV15 and TRBJ2-7, is DAMVIQNPRYQVTQFGKPVTLSCSQTLNHNVMYWYQQKSSQAPKLLFHYYDKDFNNEADTPDNFQSRRPNTSFCFLDIRSPGLGDTAMYLCATSISSGGSYEQYFGPGTRLTVT.

On this clone: The germline gene is not matched at one end of the junction; a read error may be the cause. The same CDR3 can be traced to other DNA sequences in this sample. The V and J genes are TRBV5-6 and TRBJ1-1, with D perhaps matching TRBD1 (6 bases). The CDR3 is 16 residues long. Germline V lookup: CDR1 SGHDT, CDR2 YYEEEE. The CDR3 DNA sequence: TGTGCCAGTAGCTTGCCCCACAGGGTCGGTCACACTGAAGCTTTCTTT. Its protein is CASSLPHRVGHTEAFF.

The J gene is TRBJ2-3, the V gene TRBV29-1; 9 bases map to TRBD2. The length of the CDR3 is 16 residues. Germline lookup yields CDR1 SQVTM and CDR2 ANQGSEA. Trimming at V came to 1 base and at J to 2 bases, leaving 7 bases not matched to a gene. CDR3 nucleotides: TGCAGCGTTGAAGGTGAGACTAGCGGAGACACAGATACGCAGTATTTT. It codes for CSVEGETSGDTDTQYF.